The 21 T cell receptor beta chains reported below all come from one sample, sequenced in a study of PD-1 blockade in classical Hodgkin lymphoma. Sequenced by immunoSEQ multiplex PCR; TCRdb stores in-frame clones only, minus some. Of some 35,000 clones in the sample, 75% to 95% were seen once. Relapses following autologous stem cell transplantation were seen in all patients, with brentuximab vedotin exposure varying. The CD4+ T cells used were purified from thawed PBMCs through magnetic negative selection. Here the sequenced sample was CD4+ T cells from blood, taken at baseline. The receptors here all came from a human donor with classical Hodgkin lymphoma.

The CDR3 DNA is TGCGCCAGCAGCTTGGGAGGGGGCGCCGGAAACACCATATATTTT. Its translation is CASSLGGGAGNTIYF. The gene calls are TRBV5-1 and TRBJ1-3, with TRBD1 identical over 7 bases. Germline V CDR1 and CDR2: SGHRS, YFSETQ. The V gene end was trimmed by 0 bases and the J gene end by 4 bases; junction bases not matched to a gene: 4. The CDR3 has 15 amino acids.

The V gene is TRBV6-4, the J gene TRBJ2-2; 7 positions match TRBD1. V trimming: 5 bases; J trimming: 4 bases; junction bases outside the gene matches: 4. There are 14 residues in the CDR3. The germline V gene encodes CDR1 MRHNA and CDR2 SNTAGT. CDR3 sequence reads: CASSRQGSTGELFF. The CDR3 nucleotides are TGTGCCAGCAGTAGACAGGGTAGCACCGGGGAGCTGTTTTTT.

The V and J genes are TRBV4-1 and TRBJ2-2; tentatively, D is TRBD2 (5 bases). The CDR3 is 16 amino acids. In germline, CDR1 is MGHRA, CDR2 YSYEKL. Trimming stripped 1 base from V and 3 bases from J, with 12 bases between. CDR3 protein: CASSQGEGVYTGELFF. The CDR3 region has the DNA TGCGCCAGCAGCCAAGGCGAGGGCGTTTACACCGGGGAGCTGTTTTTT.

The chain employs TRBV5-1 and TRBJ1-1; 9 bases are shared with TRBD1. The V gene end was trimmed by 5 bases and the J gene end by 5 bases; junction bases not matched to a gene: 4. CDR3 length: 13 residues. Germline V CDR1 and CDR2: SGHRS, YFSETQ. The CDR3 protein is CASRGTGKTEAFF. The CDR3 DNA reads as TGCGCCAGCAGAGGGACAGGGAAAACTGAAGCTTTCTTT.

The genes are TRBV7-9 and TRBJ1-2; D is ambiguous. In germline, CDR1 is SEHNR, CDR2 FQNEAQ (reference sequence). The CDR3 runs to 13 residues. V was cut by 3 bases and J by 8 bases, with 13 bases left in between. CDR3 sequence (DNA): TGTGCCAGCAGCTTCATTAGGGTAGAGGGCTACACCTTC. As protein: CASSFIRVEGYTF.

The chain carries TRBV6-1 and TRBJ2-7; D gene unclear. V shed 4 bases and J shed 2 bases, with 12 bases lying between them. There are 14 residues in the CDR3. Germline CDR1 MNHNS, CDR2 SASEGT. CDR3 sequence reads: CASSAEGPTYEQYF. DNA of the CDR3: TGTGCCAGCAGTGCGGAAGGACCAACCTACGAGCAGTACTTC.

The chain couples TRBV5-1 to TRBJ2-7; 8 positions agree with TRBD1. The junction had 3 bases not matched to a gene; V was cut back by 3 bases and J by 7 bases. The CDR3 is 12 amino acids. Germline V CDR1 and CDR2: SGHRS, YFSETQ. Written as DNA, the CDR3 is TGCGCCAGCAGCTGGACAGGGCTTGAGCAGTACTTC. This translates into CASSWTGLEQYF.

The chain couples TRBV19 to TRBJ2-2; 10 bases map to TRBD2. CDR1 and CDR2 (germline): LNHDA, SQIVND (reference sequence). With 3 bases clipped from V and 8 bases from J, the junction kept 6 bases outside the gene matches. This CDR3 contains 15 residues. The CDR3 DNA is TGTGCCAGTAGTATTGCTAGCGGGAGTTGGGGGGAGCTGTTTTTT. This translates into CASSIASGSWGELFF.

The genes are TRBV11-2 and TRBJ2-7, with 8 bases aligning to TRBD2. Unmatched junction bases numbered 4, after V lost 0 bases and J lost 3 bases. The CDR3 runs to 15 residues. The germline V gene encodes CDR1 SGHAT and CDR2 FQNNGV. In DNA, the CDR3 is TGTGCCAGCAGCTTAGATCCAGCGGGAGTCTACGAGCAGTACTTC. Amino acids: CASSLDPAGVYEQYF.

The chain uses TRBV19 and TRBJ1-2; D gene unclear. The germline V gene has CDR1 LNHDA and CDR2 SQIVND (reference sequence). This CDR3 spans 13 amino acids. The germline V and J ends were trimmed by 1 base and 5 bases, with 8 bases remaining between them. The CDR3 DNA follows: TGTGCCAGTAGTATAGTGGCAGAGTATGGCTACACCTTC. Protein product: CASSIVAEYGYTF.

This sequence joins TRBV29-1 and TRBJ2-2; 9 bases agree with TRBD1. The germline V gene encodes CDR1 SQVTM and CDR2 ANQGSEA. CDR3 length: 14 amino acids. V lost 4 bases, J lost 4 bases, and 4 bases stayed unmatched. The CDR3 spells CSVGQGETTGELFF. CDR3 DNA: TGCAGCGTTGGACAGGGGGAGACCACCGGGGAGCTGTTTTTT.

J is TRBJ2-1 and V is TRBV10-3; D remains unclear. CDR3 length equals 14 residues. Germline V lookup: CDR1 ENHRY, CDR2 SYGVKD. V lost 3 bases to trimming and J lost 6 bases, with 12 bases between them. DNA of the CDR3: TGTGCCATCAGTGATAGGGTAAGAGGCAATGAGCAGTTCTTC. Its translation: CAISDRVRGNEQFF.

The CDR3 loop is CASSLSREGNEQFF. The CDR3 DNA reads TGTGCCAGCAGTTTAAGTCGGGAGGGAAATGAGCAGTTCTTC. The chain recombines TRBV28 with TRBJ2-1, with 8 bases fitting TRBD2. The CDR3 consists of 14 residues. Germline lookup yields CDR1 MDHEN and CDR2 SYDVKM. J was trimmed by 7 bases and V by 2 bases; bases with no gene match: 4.

V usage is TRBV11-1 and J usage is TRBJ1-2, with D possibly matching TRBD1 (5 bases). This CDR3 is 15 amino acids long. Germline values: CDR1 SGHAT, CDR2 FQDESV (reference sequence). V lost 6 bases and J lost 0, with 14 bases in between. The DNA of the CDR3 is TGTGCCAGCAGTTCCGTTACGGGGGCTAACTATGGCTACACCTTC. This gives the protein CASSSVTGANYGYTF.

This clone was picked up one time. The V call is TRBV5-6, the J call TRBJ1-6, with D perhaps TRBD1 (5 bases). Germline CDR1 reads SGHDT; CDR2 reads YYEEEE. V lost 1 base to trimming and J lost 7 bases, with 12 bases between them. There are 15 residues in the CDR3. CDR3 sequence reads: CASSLLAGKNSPLHF. CDR3 sequence (DNA): TGTGCCAGCAGCTTGTTGGCAGGGAAGAATTCACCCCTCCACTTT.

This chain joins TRBV27 and TRBJ2-6; 15 positions match TRBD2. Trimming at V came to 7 bases and at J to 0 bases, leaving 10 bases not matched to a gene. This CDR3 is 20 amino acids long. Germline CDR1 MNHEY, CDR2 SMNVEV (reference sequence). DNA for the CDR3: TGTGCCAGCACCTTCAGGACTAGCGGGAGGGCGCCCTCTGGGGCCAACGTCCTGACTTTC. It specifies CASTFRTSGRAPSGANVLTF. The whole variable domain, remainder taken from reference TRBV27 and TRBJ2-6, is EAQVTQNPRYLITVTGKKLTVTCSQNMNHEYMSWYRQDPGLGLRQIYYSMNVEVTDKGDVPEGYKVSRKEKRNFPLILESPSPNQTSLYFCASTFRTSGRAPSGANVLTFGAGSRLTVL.

The CDR3 here is CARGGGTTNEKLFF. Written as DNA, the CDR3 is TGTGCCAGAGGAGGCGGGACAACTAATGAAAAACTGTTTTTT. The chain links TRBV2 to TRBJ1-4; D is unclear. This CDR3 is 14 amino acids long. Trimming stripped 9 bases from V and 0 bases from J, with 11 bases between. Germline V gene data show CDR1 as SNHLY and CDR2 as FYNNEI.

The rearrangement links TRBV19 to TRBJ1-1; D is uncertain. Per the germline V gene, CDR1 is LNHDA and CDR2 is SQIVND (reference sequence). V shed 0 bases and J shed 3 bases, with 5 bases lying between them. CDR3 length: 13 residues. In DNA, the CDR3 is TGTGCCAGTAGTATAGATAGGGACACTGAAGCTTTCTTT. Translation gives CASSIDRDTEAFF.

In its sample, this clone was seen once. The rearrangement links TRBV7-8 to TRBJ2-1; TRBD1 aligns across 9 bases. Germline CDR1 and CDR2: SGHVS and FQNEAQ. This CDR3 spans 15 amino acids. Trimming removed 5 bases from V and 7 bases from J; junction bases left unmatched: 9. The CDR3 spells CASSTRGQGWNEQFF. CDR3 nucleotides: TGTGCCAGCAGCACAAGGGGACAGGGTTGGAATGAGCAGTTCTTC. The whole variable domain, remainder taken from reference TRBV7-8 and TRBJ2-1, is GAGVSQSPRYKVAKRGQDVALRCDPISGHVSLFWYQQALGQGPEFLTYFQNEAQLDKSGLPSDRFFAERPEGSVSTLKIQRTQQEDSAVYLCASSTRGQGWNEQFFGPGTRLTVL.

The CDR3 reads CASSVVSGASQPQHF. Written as DNA, the CDR3 is TGTGCCAGCAGTGTAGTGTCCGGAGCGAGTCAGCCCCAGCATTTT. V gene TRBV6-1 combines with J gene TRBJ1-5; D gene ambiguous. Trimming cost V 4 bases and J 6 bases, with 16 bases left between them. This CDR3 spans 15 amino acids. The germline CDR1 and CDR2 sequences are MNHNS and SASEGT.

This CDR3 is CASSVDLAGNYNEQFF. As DNA, the CDR3 is TGTGCCAGCAGCGTAGACCTAGCGGGAAACTACAATGAGCAGTTCTTC. The J gene is TRBJ2-1, the V gene TRBV9; 9 bases match TRBD2. The V gene's germline CDR1 is SGDLS and CDR2 YYNGEE. The CDR3 sequence is 16 residues long. Trimming took 0 bases from V and 3 from J; bases not matched to a gene: 4.